This T cell receptor (beta chain) was retrieved from a study of blood T cell repertoires in COVID-19. The overall study: Whether acute or convalescent, the COVID-19 samples came from the United States, Italy and Spain.

As handled by the study authors: Researchers report that nucleated cell counts were estimated from reference gene primer amplification. TCRdb's copy holds only in-frame clones and misses some; the assay was immunoSEQ multiplex PCR. For V, J and clone size, that table is used; D and trimming come from the DNA. The sample holds approximately 210,000 clones, 84% seen once. The CDR3 has 14 residues. CDR1 and CDR2 (germline): SGHRS, YFSETQ. With 3 bases removed from V and 5 bases from J, the gap between germline ends came to 14 bases. The chain employs TRBV5-1 and TRBJ2-5; D is possibly TRBD1 (5 bases). Sequenced: peripheral blood. The TCR comes from a woman between 50 and 59 years old with active or convalescent COVID-19. The CDR3 is CASSYSGSGETQYF. The CDR3 region has the DNA TGCGCCAGCAGCTACTCAGGGTCGGGTGAGACCCAGTACTTC.